This TCR beta chain was identified in a study of blood T cell repertoires in COVID-19. Study information: In each case, the material was cDNA or gDNA derived from T cells, B-cell-depleted T cells, or PBMCs.

In the source study's methods: Estimation of nucleated cell counts was performed using reference gene primer amplification. Produced via immunoSEQ multiplex PCR; TCRdb's table is partial and in-frame only. V, J and clone size derive from that table, while D and trimming were established from the DNA sequence. The sample has a few hundred thousand clones, about 86% seen once. Germline loops: CDR1 SGHRS, CDR2 YFSETQ. This CDR3 has 16 residues. After removal of 3 bases from V and 2 bases from J, the junction contained 9 bases not matched to a gene. This rearrangement joins TRBV5-1 to TRBJ2-3; 7 nucleotides match TRBD2. Sequenced material: PBMCs or T cells enriched from blood (not recorded which). This TCR derives from a man between 25 and 39 years old with acute COVID-19. This chain's CDR3 is CASSSGLVGVTDTQYF. The CDR3 nucleotides read TGCGCCAGCAGCTCCGGACTAGTGGGGGTCACAGATACGCAGTATTTT.